This record covers a single TCR beta chain. These data belong to a study of T cells in Graves' hyperthyroidism and ophthalmopathy. The CDR3 has 16 residues. The V end was cut by 4 bases, the J end by 3 bases, with 16 bases between. CDR1 is SGHKS, CDR2 YYEKEE, per germline (reference sequence). RNA transcripts gave rise to amplified TCR beta CDR3 regions. With the HTBI primer set, the TCR CDR3 went through a first round of RT-PCR. TCRdb reanalysed the multiplex PCR reads using MiXCR and keeps one entry per CDR3 protein. The sample lists around 290,000 distinct CDR3 sequences; roughly 13% were seen once.

The chain recombines TRBV5-5 with TRBJ2-2; D is possibly TRBD1 (6 bases). The sequenced sample consisted of blood. The receptor was isolated from a woman aged 40 to 50 with Graves' hyperthyroidism. CDR3 loop: CASSPAGDMDTGELFF. As DNA, the CDR3 is TGTGCCAGCAGCCCCGCAGGGGACATGGACACCGGGGAGCTGTTTTTT.